One T cell receptor beta chain is described in this entry. The antigen remains unidentified. The data belong to a study of T cell repertoires in cytomegalovirus infection. The germline V gene encodes CDR1 SGHDT and CDR2 YYEEEE. The CDR3 consists of 16 residues. V was clipped by 0 bases and J by 5 bases; unmatched bases: 6. Broader study findings: What dominated the ex vivo response were HLA-C-restricted CMV-specific TCR beta clonotypes. Cumulative public TCR beta family frequency identified carriers of CMV plus the relevant HLA.

Via MiXCR, TCRdb re-called the reads, giving one row per CDR3 protein. The repertoire includes just under 500,000 distinct CDR3 sequences, 30% to 35% of them detected once, and roughly 17% sits in the top ten. Sequencing was performed on cultured PBMCs, taken from culture after CMV antigen stimulation. The chain uses TRBV5-6 and TRBJ2-5, with 11 bases matching TRBD2. This receptor was obtained from a human donor in good health (CMV status not recorded). Some clones in this sample may be carry-over from other donors' samples. The CDR3: CASSLVISGRAETQYF. The DNA for the CDR3 is TGTGCCAGCAGCTTGGTAATTAGCGGGAGGGCCGAGACCCAGTACTTC.